This T cell receptor beta chain was identified during a study of blood T cell repertoires in COVID-19. This clone appeared a single time. Generated by immunoSEQ multiplex PCR, the TCRdb table keeps only in-frame clones and is missing some. The table records roughly 300,000 clones, around 86% of them present only once. Trimming removed 0 bases from V and 8 bases from J, with 13 bases in between. Germline V gene data show CDR1 as GTSNPN and CDR2 as SVGIG (reference sequence). The CDR3 sequence is 14 residues long. The receptor was derived from a young woman who had recovered from COVID-19. The sample was PBMCs or T cells enriched from blood (not recorded which). The chain employs TRBV30 and TRBJ1-4, with unresolved D. The CDR3 loop reads CAWSVGSVGEKLFF. CDR3 bases: TGTGCCTGGAGTGTAGGCAGCGTCGGCGAAAAACTGTTTTTT.